This T cell receptor beta chain was captured by sequencing in a study of CD8 T cells in Susac syndrome. This clonotype was seen a handful of times. From blood CD8+ and CD4+ T cells, the TCR beta chain was sequenced. Negative magnetic isolation gave CD8+ and CD4+ cells; FACS enriched CD8+ TEMRA. After extraction with the RNeasy kit, about 0.5 to 1 ug of the RNA was reverse transcribed using random hexamers. Coverage of TCR beta CDR3 amplification by immunoSEQ multiplex PCR extended to 54 Vbeta and 13 Jbeta. MiXCR, run by TCRdb on the immunoSEQ multiplex PCR reads, gives a single entry per CDR3 protein. Of hundreds of thousands of distinct CDR3 sequences listed, roughly 85% are singletons. The CDR3 has 12 amino acids. Trimming pared 5 bases from V and 7 bases from J, leaving 9 bases between.

The genes are TRBV12-3 or TRBV12-4 and TRBJ1-3; D is unclear. The specimen sequenced was CD8+ T cells from PBMCs. The clonotype was recovered from a human donor with multiple sclerosis. The CDR3 coding sequence is TGTGCCAGCAGTCCCATTGGGAACACCATATATTTT. Translating it yields CASSPIGNTIYF.